This T cell receptor (beta chain) was captured in a study of blood T cell repertoires in COVID-19. Study-wide background: Samples taken during acute and convalescent COVID-19 were collected in the United States, Italy and Spain. The cDNA or gDNA used as material had been derived from T cells, B-cell-depleted T cells, or PBMCs.

V lost 2 bases, J lost 2 bases, and 13 bases lay in between. CDR1 MGHRA and CDR2 YSYEKL come from the germline V gene. The CDR3 covers 15 residues. Original processing methods: Quantification of nucleated cells was approximated via reference gene primer amplification. Sequencing used immunoSEQ multiplex PCR; TCRdb keeps in-frame clones, though not all of them. V and J calls and clone size come straight from that table; D and trimming were deduced from the DNA. Found here are 20,000 to 25,000 clones, around 86% of them singletons; the top ten hold over 6%. This receptor was obtained from a man aged 65 to 85 with acute or convalescent COVID-19. Sequenced: peripheral blood. The rearrangement joins TRBV4-1 to TRBJ2-7; no definite D call. CDR3 amino acids: CASSQLRSATYEQYF. The CDR3 DNA reads as TGCGCCAGCAGCCAATTGCGCTCCGCGACCTACGAGCAGTACTTC.